This T cell receptor (beta chain) was found in a study of beta chain features in type 1 diabetes. All of the isolated RNA was reverse transcribed, so expressed TCRB transcripts were sequenced. Generated by immunoSEQ multiplex PCR, the TCRdb table keeps only in-frame clones and is missing some. The repertoire includes around 690,000 clones, 12% of them detected once, and over 0.1% sits in the top ten. Study-wide results and caveats: Shortening that was moderate but significant affected the TCRB CDR3s of Type 1 diabetes patients in all four CD4+ subsets. VDJ junctions sequenced from type 1 diabetes patients showed fewer insertions and more deletions.

Sorting produced populations that all topped 95% purity. In this sample, this clone turned up a few times. Its antigen remains unidentified. The TCR sequence derives from a man younger than 45 with type 1 diabetes. The sequenced sample consisted of naive CD4+ T cells from blood.

The CDR3, as DNA: TGTGCCAGCAACCAGCAACACCAAAGCAATCAGCCCCAGCATTTT. This gives the protein CASNQQHQSNQPQHF. This chain links TRBV6-1 with TRBJ1-5; D ambiguous. This CDR3 region has 15 residues. Germline-derived CDR1 and CDR2 are MNHNS and SASEGT. Trimming cost V 7 bases and J 1 base, with 14 bases left between them.